Detailed here is one TCR beta chain. Its antigen is not known. This sample's time point: week 23, last vaccination. One vaccine dose held 300 ug of mutant IDH1 20-mer peptide and came with topical imiquimod. The data originate from a study of a mutant IDH1 vaccine in newly diagnosed glioma. Study-level background: Treated patients, averaging 40.4 years, were 62.5% male and roughly 38% female. Prior therapy was radiotherapy, temozolomide, or both; most received both. Study results and limitations: It was approximately 92% of patients that developed vaccine-induced immune responses. Pseudoprogression showed no apparent link to changes in top peripheral T cell clonotypes.

The CDR3 loop spans 14 amino acids. V was clipped by 6 bases and J by 2 bases, with 11 bases between them. Looked up from germline, CDR1 is MNHEY and CDR2 is SMNVEV (reference sequence). The method was immunoSEQ multiplex PCR; TCRdb's version includes in-frame clones alone and lacks a portion of them. The sample has tens of thousands of clones, about four fifths seen once. This rearrangement joins TRBV27 to TRBJ2-1, with D unresolved. Sequencing was performed on PBMCs, taken from a glioma patient whose treatment included an IDH1 peptide vaccine. This sequence originates from a woman in her thirties or forties with glioma. Some clones in this sample may be carry-over from other donors' samples. CDR3 amino acids: CASSRDWTYNEQFF. The CDR3 nucleotides read TGTGCCAGCAGCCGAGACTGGACCTACAATGAGCAGTTCTTC.